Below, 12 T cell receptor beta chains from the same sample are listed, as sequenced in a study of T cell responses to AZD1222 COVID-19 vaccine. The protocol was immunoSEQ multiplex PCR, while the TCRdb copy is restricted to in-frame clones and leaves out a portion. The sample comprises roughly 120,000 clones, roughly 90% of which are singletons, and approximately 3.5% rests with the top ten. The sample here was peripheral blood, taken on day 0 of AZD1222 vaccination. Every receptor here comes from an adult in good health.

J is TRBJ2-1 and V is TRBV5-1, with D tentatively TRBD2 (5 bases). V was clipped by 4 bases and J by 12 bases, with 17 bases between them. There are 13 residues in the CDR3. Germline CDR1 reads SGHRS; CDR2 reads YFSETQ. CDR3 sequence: CASSPRGNLGQFF. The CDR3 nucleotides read TGCGCCAGCAGCCCCCGGGGTAACTTAGGGCAGTTCTTC.

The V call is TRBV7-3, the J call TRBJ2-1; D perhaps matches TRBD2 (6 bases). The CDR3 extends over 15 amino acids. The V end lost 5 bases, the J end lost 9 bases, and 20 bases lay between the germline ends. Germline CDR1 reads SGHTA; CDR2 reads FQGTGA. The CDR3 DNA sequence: TGTGCCAGCAGCCCCGGGACTCTTCCTTCTGGTGAGCAGTTCTTC. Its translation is CASSPGTLPSGEQFF.

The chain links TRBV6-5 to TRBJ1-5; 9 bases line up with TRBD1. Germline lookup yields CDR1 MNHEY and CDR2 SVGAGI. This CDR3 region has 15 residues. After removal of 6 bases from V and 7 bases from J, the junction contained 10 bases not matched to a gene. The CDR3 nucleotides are TGTGCCAGCAGACCGGGACAGGGAGGAGGACAGCCCCAGCATTTT. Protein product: CASRPGQGGGQPQHF.

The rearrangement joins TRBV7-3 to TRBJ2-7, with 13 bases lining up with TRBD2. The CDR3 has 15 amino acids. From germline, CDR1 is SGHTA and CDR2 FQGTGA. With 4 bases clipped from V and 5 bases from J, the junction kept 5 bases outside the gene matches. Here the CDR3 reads CASSSRTSGGNEQYF. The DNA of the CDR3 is TGTGCCAGCAGCTCGCGGACTAGCGGGGGTAACGAGCAGTACTTC.

The CDR3 spells CASIKSAQLGYGYTF. For the CDR3, the DNA is TGTGCCAGTATCAAGTCGGCCCAATTGGGCTATGGCTACACCTTC. The V call is TRBV19, the J call TRBJ1-2, with D unclear. V gave up 7 bases and J gave up 4 bases, with 19 bases separating them. From germline, CDR1 is LNHDA and CDR2 SQIVND (reference sequence). The CDR3 length is 15 residues.

Here the CDR3 DNA reads TGTGCCAGCAGACATCAGGGGGAAACTGAAGCTTTCTTT. This gives the protein CASRHQGETEAFF. The gene calls are TRBV6-5 and TRBJ1-1; 7 bases align to TRBD1. The CDR3 extends over 13 amino acids. In germline, CDR1 is MNHEY, CDR2 SVGAGI. Trimming took 6 bases from V and 5 from J; bases not matched to a gene: 6.

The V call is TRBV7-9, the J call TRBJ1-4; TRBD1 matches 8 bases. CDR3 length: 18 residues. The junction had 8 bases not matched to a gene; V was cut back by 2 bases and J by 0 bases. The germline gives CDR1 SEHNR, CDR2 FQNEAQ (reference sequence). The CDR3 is CASSLRATGATTNEKLFF. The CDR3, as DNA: TGTGCCAGCAGCTTACGTGCGACAGGGGCAACAACTAATGAAAAACTGTTTTTT. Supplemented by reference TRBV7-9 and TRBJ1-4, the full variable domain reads DTGVSQNPRHKITKRGQNVTFRCDPISEHNRLYWYRQTLGQGPEFLTYFQNEAQLEKSRLLSDRFSAERPKGSFSTLEIQRTEQGDSAMYLCASSLRATGATTNEKLFFGSGTQLSVL.

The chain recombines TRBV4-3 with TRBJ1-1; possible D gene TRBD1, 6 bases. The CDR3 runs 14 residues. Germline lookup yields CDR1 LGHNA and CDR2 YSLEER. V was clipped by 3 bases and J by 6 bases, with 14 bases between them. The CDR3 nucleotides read TGCGCCAGCAGCCAGGACAGCACGAGCGCTGAAGCTTTCTTT. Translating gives CASSQDSTSAEAFF.

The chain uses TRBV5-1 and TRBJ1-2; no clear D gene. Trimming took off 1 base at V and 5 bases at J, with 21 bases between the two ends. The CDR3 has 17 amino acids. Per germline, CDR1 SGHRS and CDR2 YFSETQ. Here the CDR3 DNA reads TGCGCCAGCAGCTTGAAGGTCAGAACTCGACTTGAATATGGCTACACCTTC. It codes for CASSLKVRTRLEYGYTF.

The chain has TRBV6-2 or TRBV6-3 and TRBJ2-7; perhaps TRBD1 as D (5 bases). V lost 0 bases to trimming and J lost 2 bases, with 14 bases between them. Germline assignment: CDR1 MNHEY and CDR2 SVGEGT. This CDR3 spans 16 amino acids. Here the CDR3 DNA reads TGTGCCAGCAGTTACTCTTTTAAGACAGCAGCCTACGAGCAGTACTTC. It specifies CASSYSFKTAAYEQYF.

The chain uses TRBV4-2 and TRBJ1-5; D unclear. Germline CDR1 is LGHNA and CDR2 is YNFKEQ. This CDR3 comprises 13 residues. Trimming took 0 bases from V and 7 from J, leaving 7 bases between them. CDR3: CASSQEIDQPQHF. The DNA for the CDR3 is TGTGCCAGCAGCCAAGAGATCGACCAGCCCCAGCATTTT.

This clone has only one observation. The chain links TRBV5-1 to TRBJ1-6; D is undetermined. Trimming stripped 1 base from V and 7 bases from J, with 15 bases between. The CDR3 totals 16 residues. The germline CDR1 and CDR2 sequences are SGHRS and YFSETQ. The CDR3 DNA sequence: TGCGCCAGCAGCTTGACCGGGTCCGAAAGAAATTCACCCCTCCACTTT. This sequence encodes CASSLTGSERNSPLHF.